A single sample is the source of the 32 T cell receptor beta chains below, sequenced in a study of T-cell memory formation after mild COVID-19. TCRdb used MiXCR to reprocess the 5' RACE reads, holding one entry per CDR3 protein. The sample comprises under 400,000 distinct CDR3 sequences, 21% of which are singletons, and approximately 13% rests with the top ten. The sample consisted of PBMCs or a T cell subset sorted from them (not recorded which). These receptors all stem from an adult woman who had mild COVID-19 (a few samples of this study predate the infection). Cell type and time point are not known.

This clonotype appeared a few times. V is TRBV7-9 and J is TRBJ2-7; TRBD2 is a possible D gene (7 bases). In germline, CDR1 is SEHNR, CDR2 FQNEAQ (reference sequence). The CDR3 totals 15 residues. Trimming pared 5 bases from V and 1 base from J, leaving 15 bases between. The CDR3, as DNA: TGTGCCAGCAGCCTGAGGGGGGGACAATCCTACGAGCAGTACTTC. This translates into CASSLRGGQSYEQYF.

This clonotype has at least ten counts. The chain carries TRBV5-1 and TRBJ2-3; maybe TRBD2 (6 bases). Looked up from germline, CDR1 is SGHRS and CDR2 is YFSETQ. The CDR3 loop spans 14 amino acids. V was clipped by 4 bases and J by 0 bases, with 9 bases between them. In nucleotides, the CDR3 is TGCGCCAGCAGCCAGAGCGGGAGCACAGATACGCAGTATTTT. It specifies CASSQSGSTDTQYF.

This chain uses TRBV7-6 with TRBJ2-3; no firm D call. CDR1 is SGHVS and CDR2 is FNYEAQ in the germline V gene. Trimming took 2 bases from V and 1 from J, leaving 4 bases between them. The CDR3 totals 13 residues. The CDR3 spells CASSLIGTDTQYF. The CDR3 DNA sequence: TGTGCCAGCAGCTTAATCGGCACAGATACGCAGTATTTT.

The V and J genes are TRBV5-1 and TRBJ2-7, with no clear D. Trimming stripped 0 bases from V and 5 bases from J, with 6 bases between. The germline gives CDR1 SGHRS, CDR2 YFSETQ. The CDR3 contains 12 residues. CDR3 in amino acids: CASSLALDEQYF. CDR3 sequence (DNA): TGCGCCAGCAGCTTGGCTTTAGACGAGCAGTACTTC. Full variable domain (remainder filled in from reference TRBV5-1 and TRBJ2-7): KAGVTQTPRYLIKTRGQQVTLSCSPISGHRSVSWYQQTPGQGLQFLFEYFSETQRNKGNFPGRFSGRQFSNSRSEMNVSTLELGDSALYLCASSLALDEQYFGPGTRLTVT.

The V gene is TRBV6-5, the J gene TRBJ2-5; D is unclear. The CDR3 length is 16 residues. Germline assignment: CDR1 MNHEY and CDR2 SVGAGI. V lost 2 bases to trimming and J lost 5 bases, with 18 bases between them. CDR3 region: CASSYGRWGSRETQYF. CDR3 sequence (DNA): TGTGCCAGCAGTTACGGGCGTTGGGGTTCGCGGGAGACCCAGTACTTC.

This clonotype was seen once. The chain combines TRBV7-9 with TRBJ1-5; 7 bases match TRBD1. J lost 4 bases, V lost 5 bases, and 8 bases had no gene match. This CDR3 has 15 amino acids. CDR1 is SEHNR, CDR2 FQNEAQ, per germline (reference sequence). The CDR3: CASSLGTEGNQPQHF. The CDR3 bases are TGTGCCAGCAGCCTCGGGACAGAGGGGAATCAGCCCCAGCATTTT.

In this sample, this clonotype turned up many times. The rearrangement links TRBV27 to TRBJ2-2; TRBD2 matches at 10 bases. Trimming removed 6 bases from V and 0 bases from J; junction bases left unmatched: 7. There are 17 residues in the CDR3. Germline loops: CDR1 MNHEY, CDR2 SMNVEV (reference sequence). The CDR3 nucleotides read TGTGCCAGCAGCAGGCGAGCGGGAGGGCCGAACACCGGGGAGCTGTTTTTT. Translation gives CASSRRAGGPNTGELFF.

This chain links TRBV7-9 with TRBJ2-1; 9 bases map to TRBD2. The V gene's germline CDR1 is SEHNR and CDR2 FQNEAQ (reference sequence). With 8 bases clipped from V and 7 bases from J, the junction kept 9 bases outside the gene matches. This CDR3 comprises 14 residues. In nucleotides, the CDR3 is TGTGCCAGCGCCCCGGGACTAGCATTAAATGAGCAGTTCTTC. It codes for CASAPGLALNEQFF. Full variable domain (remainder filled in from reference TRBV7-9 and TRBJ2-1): DTGVSQNPRHKITKRGQNVTFRCDPISEHNRLYWYRQTLGQGPEFLTYFQNEAQLEKSRLLSDRFSAERPKGSFSTLEIQRTEQGDSAMYLCASAPGLALNEQFFGPGTRLTVL.

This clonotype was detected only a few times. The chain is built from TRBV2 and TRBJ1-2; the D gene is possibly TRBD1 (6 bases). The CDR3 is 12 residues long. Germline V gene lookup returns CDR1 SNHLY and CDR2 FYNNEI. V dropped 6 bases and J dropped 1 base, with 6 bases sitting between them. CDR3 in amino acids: CASRDSNYGYTF. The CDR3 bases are TGTGCCAGCAGGGACAGTAACTATGGCTACACCTTC.

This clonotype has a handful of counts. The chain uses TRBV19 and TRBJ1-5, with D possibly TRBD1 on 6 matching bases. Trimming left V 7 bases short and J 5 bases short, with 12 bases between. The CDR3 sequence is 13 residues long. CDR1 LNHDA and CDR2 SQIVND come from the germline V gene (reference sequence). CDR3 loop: CASTPRGYQPQHF. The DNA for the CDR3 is TGTGCCAGTACCCCGAGGGGGTATCAGCCCCAGCATTTT.

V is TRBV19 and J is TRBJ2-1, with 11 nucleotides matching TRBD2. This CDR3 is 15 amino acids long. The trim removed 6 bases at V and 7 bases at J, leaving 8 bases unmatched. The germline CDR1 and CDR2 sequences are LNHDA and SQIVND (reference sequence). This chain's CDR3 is CASSIGLAGGNEQFF. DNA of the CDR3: TGTGCCAGTAGCATCGGGCTAGCGGGAGGAAATGAGCAGTTCTTC.

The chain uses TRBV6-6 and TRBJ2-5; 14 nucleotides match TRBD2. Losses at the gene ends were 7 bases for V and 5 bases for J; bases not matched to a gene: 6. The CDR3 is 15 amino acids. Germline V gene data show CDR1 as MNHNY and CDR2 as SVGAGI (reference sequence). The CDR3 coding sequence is TGTGCCAGCACCAGGACTAGCGGGAGGTCGGAGACCCAGTACTTC. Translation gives CASTRTSGRSETQYF.

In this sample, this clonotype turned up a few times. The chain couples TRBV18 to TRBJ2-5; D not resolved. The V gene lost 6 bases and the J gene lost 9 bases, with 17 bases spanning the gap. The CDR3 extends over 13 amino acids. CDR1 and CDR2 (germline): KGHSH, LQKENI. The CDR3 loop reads CASSDTLVSAQYF. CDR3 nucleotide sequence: TGTGCCAGCTCCGACACCCTGGTATCGGCCCAGTACTTC.

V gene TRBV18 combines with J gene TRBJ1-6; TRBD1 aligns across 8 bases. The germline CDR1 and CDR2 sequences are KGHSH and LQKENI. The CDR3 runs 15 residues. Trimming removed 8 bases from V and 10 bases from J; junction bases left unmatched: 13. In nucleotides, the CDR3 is TGTGCCAGCCCTGAAAGGGACAGGATATCGTCACCCCTCCACTTT. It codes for CASPERDRISSPLHF. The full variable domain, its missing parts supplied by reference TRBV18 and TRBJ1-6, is NAGVMQNPRHLVRRRGQEARLRCSPMKGHSHVYWYRQLPEEGLKFMVYLQKENIIDESGMPKERFSAEFPKEGPSILRIQQVVRGDSAAYFCASPERDRISSPLHFGNGTRLTVT.

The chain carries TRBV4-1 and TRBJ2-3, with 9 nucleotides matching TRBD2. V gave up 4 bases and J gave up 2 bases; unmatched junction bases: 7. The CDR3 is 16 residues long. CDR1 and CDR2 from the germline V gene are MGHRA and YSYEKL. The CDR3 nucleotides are TGCGCCAGCAGCCTACCCCGCGGGGGGGACACAGATACGCAGTATTTT. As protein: CASSLPRGGDTDTQYF.

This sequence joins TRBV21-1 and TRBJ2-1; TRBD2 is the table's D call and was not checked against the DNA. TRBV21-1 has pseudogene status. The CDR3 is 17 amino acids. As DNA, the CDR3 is TGTGCCAGCAGCAAATCATCCGGGCGGGAGGCCTACAATGAGCAGTTCTTC. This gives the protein CASSKSSGREAYNEQFF.

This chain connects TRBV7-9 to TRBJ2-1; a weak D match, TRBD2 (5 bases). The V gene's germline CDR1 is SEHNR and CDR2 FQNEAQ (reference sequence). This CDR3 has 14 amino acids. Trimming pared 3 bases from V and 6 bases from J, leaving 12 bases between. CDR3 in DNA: TGTGCCAGCAGCTTCCTAACTAGTTTCAATGAGCAGTTCTTC. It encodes CASSFLTSFNEQFF.

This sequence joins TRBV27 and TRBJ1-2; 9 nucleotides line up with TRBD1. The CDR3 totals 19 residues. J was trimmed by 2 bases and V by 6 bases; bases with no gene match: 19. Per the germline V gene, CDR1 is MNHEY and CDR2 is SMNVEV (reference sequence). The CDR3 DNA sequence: TGTGCCAGCAGATCATGGATGGGACAGGGCACGCGGCGGAACTATGGCTACACCTTC. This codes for CASRSWMGQGTRRNYGYTF.

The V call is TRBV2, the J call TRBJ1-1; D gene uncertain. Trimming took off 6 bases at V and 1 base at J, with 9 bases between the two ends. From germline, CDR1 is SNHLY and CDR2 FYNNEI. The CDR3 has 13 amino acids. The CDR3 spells CASRGMRNTEAFF. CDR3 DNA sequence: TGTGCCAGCAGAGGAATGCGGAACACTGAAGCTTTCTTT.

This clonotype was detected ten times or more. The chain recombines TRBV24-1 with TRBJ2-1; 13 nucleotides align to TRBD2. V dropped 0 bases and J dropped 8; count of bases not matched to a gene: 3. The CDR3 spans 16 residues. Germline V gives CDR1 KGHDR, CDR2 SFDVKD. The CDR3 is CATSDLTSGGAYEQFF. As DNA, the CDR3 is TGTGCCACCAGTGATTTGACTAGCGGGGGGGCATATGAGCAGTTCTTC.

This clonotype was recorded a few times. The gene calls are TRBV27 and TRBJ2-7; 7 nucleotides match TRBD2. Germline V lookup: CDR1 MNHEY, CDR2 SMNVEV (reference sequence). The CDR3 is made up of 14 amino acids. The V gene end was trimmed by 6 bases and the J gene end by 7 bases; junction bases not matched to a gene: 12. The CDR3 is CASSRSGAAGEQYF. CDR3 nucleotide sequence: TGTGCCAGCAGCCGGAGCGGGGCGGCTGGGGAGCAGTACTTC.

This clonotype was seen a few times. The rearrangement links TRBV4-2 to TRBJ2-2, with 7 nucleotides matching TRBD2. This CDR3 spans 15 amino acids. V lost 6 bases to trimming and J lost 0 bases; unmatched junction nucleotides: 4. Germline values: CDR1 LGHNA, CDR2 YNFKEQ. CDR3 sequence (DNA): TGTGCCAGCAGAGTGGCGGGAGCGAACACCGGGGAGCTGTTTTTT. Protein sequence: CASRVAGANTGELFF.

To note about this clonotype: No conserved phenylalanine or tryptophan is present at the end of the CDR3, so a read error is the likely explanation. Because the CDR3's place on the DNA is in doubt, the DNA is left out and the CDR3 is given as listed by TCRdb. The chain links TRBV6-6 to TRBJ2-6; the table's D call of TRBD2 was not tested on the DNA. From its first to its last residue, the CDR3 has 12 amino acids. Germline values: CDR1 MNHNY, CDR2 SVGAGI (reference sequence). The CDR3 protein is CASSYGTSGFLP.

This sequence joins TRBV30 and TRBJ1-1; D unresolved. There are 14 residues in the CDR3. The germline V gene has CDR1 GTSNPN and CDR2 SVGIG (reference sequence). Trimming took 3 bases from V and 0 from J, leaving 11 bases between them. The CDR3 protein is CAWSRGGVNTEAFF. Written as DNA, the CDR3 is TGTGCCTGGAGCCGTGGAGGCGTGAACACTGAAGCTTTCTTT.

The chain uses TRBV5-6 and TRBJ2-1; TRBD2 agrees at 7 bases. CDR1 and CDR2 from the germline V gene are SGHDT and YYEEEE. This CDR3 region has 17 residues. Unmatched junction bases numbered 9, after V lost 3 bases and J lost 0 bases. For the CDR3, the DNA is TGTGCCAGCAGCTCCCGGGGGAGGGAGGCCTCCTACAATGAGCAGTTCTTC. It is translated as CASSSRGREASYNEQFF.

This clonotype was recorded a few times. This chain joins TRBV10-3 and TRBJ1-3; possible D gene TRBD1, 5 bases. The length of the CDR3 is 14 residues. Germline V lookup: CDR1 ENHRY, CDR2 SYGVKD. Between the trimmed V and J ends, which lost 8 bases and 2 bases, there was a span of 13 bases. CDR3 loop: CAIQPGPTGNTIYF. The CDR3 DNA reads TGTGCCATCCAACCGGGACCCACTGGAAACACCATATATTTT.

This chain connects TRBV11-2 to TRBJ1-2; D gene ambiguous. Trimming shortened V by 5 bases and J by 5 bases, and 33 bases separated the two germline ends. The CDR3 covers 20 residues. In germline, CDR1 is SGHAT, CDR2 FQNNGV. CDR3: CASSPVRAVDVGGGLYGYTF. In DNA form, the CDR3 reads TGTGCCAGCAGCCCTGTTCGTGCGGTGGACGTTGGAGGAGGGCTTTATGGCTACACCTTC. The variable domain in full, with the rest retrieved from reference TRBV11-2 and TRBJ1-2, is EAGVAQSPRYKIIEKRQSVAFWCNPISGHATLYWYQQILGQGPKLLIQFQNNGVVDDSQLPKDRFSAERLKGVDSTLKIQPAKLEDSAVYLCASSPVRAVDVGGGLYGYTFGSGTRLTVV.

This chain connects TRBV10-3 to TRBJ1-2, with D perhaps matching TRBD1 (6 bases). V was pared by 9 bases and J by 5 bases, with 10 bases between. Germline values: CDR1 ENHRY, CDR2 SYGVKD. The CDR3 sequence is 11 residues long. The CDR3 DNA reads TGTGCCATGGGGGCTGGATATGGCTACACCTTC. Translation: CAMGAGYGYTF.

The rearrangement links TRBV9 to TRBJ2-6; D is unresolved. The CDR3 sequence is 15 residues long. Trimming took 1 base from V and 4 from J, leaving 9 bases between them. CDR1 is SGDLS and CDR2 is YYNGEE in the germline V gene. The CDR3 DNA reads TGTGCCAGCAGCGTAAACGTTCAGGGGGCCAACGTCCTGACTTTC. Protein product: CASSVNVQGANVLTF.

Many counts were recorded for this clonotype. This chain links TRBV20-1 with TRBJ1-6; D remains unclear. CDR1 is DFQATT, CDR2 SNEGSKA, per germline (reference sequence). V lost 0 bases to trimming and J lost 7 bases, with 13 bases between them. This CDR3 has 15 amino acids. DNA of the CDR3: TGCAGTGCTAGAGATGGTGGGGAAGGCAATTCACCCCTCCACTTT. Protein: CSARDGGEGNSPLHF.

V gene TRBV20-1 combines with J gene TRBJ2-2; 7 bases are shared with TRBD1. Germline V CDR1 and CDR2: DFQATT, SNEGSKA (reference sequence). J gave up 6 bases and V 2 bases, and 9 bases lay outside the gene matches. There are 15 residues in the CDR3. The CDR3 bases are TGCAGTGCTAGAAGGACAGGAGCTCCCTCCGGGGAGCTGTTTTTT. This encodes CSARRTGAPSGELFF.

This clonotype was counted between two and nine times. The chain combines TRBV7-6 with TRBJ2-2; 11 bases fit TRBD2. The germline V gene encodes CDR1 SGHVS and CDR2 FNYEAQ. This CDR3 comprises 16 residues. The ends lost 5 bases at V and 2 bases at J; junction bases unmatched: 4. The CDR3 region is CASSQGTSGNTGELFF. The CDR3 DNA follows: TGTGCCAGCAGCCAAGGGACTAGCGGAAACACCGGGGAGCTGTTTTTT.